This T cell receptor (beta chain) was recovered during a study of T cells after yellow fever vaccination (dated by TCRdb to 2018 to 2020). As for the study more broadly: The SMART-Seq v4 Ultra Low Input RNA kit was used to prepare libraries from fractions with low cell numbers. To follow T-cell clones before and after both primary and booster YFV17D yellow fever vaccination, bulk TCR alpha and beta repertoires underwent longitudinal sequencing. Two healthy male donors, one aged 18 to 30 and one aged 30 to 40 years, were included in the cohort. Blood was collected at multiple timepoints before and after primary and secondary immunization, and bulk PBMC replicates and cell subsets were isolated.

This specimen's treatment or condition label, interpreted: live attenuated yellow fever vaccine strain. At each blood-draw timepoint, two biological replicates of bulk PBMCs were obtained. A standard Ficoll-Paque protocol was used to isolate PBMCs from peripheral blood. RNA was extracted with TriZol from bulk PBMCs, CD4 and CD8 fractions, and dextramer-positive and dextramer-negative fractions. Synthesis of TCR cDNA relied on 5'RACE template switching, a step that introduced a universal primer site along with unique molecular identifiers. cDNA synthesis was primed from both the TCR alpha and TCR beta constant segments. Library amplification used two PCR steps, and the second PCR step added sample barcodes and sequencing adapters. Sequencing of the libraries was done on either Illumina HiSeq 2500 (2x100 bp) or NovaSeq (2x150 bp). The source study handled its data this way. Reads were demultiplexed and collapsed into UMI consensus sequences with MIGEC, and V(D)J alignment was performed with MiXCR. Vaccine-responding clonotypes were identified with edgeR using replicate PBMC samples, with FDR below 0.01 and a log2 fold change above 5 up to day 15 being required. CD4 or CD8 identity was assigned to each bulk clonotype according to whether the clonotype was present at higher abundance in the sequenced CD4 repertoire or the sequenced CD8 repertoire. TCRdb ran its own pipeline on the public reads, namely fastp trimming at Q25 and MiXCR clone calling, and kept in-frame beta chains. Duplicate CDR3 protein sequences are folded into a single record with the most common DNA and genes. Here the V and J calls rest on TCRdb's processing, not on the authors' analysis. The sample contains 400,000 to 650,000 distinct CDR3 sequences, 20% to 25% of them found a single time. Approximately 16% of the sample is in the top ten clones.

CDR1 and CDR2, per the germline V gene, are SGHTA and FQGNSA. The junction carries 12 bases between V and J, which are trimmed by 1 base and 6 bases respectively. Reading from cysteine to phenylalanine, the CDR3 counts 14 amino acids. The CDR3 DNA has 42 bases and is translated from base 1. The research as a whole found: Compared with the primary T-cell response, the secondary T-cell response was weaker but faster, peaking on day 5 rather than day 15. Because abundant contaminating clonotypes from the bulk population could be contained in FACS-sorted repertoires, computational filtering was required. Because the study included only two donors, the extent to which the findings can be generalized is limited. A small share of clonotypes was detected in both CD4 and CD8 compartments, with the overlap likely arising from convergent recombination. Most clones expanded after primary vaccination were re-detected after the booster (around 96% of CD4 and approximately 89% of CD8), suggesting broad memory maintenance.

About this clonotype itself: What antigen it recognizes has not been identified. There are no base qualities to consult, and no much larger clone falls within one base.

The material was PBMCs, obtained 21 days after the first yellow fever vaccination. This TCR was recovered from a man aged 18 to 29 who received the YFV17D yellow fever vaccine. The chain couples TRBV7-2 to TRBJ1-2; a weak D assignment points to TRBD1 (6 bases agree). CDR3 region: CASSLGGQTDGYTF. The DNA is TGTGCCAGCAGCTTAGGAGGACAGACGGATGGCTACACCTTC.